Listed here are 13 T cell receptor beta chains from one sample, sequenced in a study of blood T cell repertoires in COVID-19. Clones were read by immunoSEQ multiplex PCR, and TCRdb kept only the in-frame ones, dropping some. The data contain 40,000 to 60,000 clones, roughly 80% of them singletons. The source material was peripheral blood. The origin of the receptors is a man aged 50-60 years with active COVID-19.

This sequence joins TRBV7-6 and TRBJ2-3, with TRBD2 identical over 14 bases. Germline V gene lookup returns CDR1 SGHVS and CDR2 FNYEAQ. This CDR3 comprises 16 residues. V shed 4 bases, J shed 2 bases, and the junction held 2 bases outside the gene matches. The CDR3 sequence: CASSSTSGGDTDTQYF. DNA of the CDR3: TGTGCCAGCAGCTCGACTAGCGGGGGGGACACAGATACGCAGTATTTT.

This clone was seen once. V and J are TRBV12-3 or TRBV12-4 and TRBJ2-7, with a possible D match to TRBD1 (6 bases). This CDR3 has 13 residues. V was pared by 4 bases and J by 3 bases, with 10 bases between. The CDR3 is CASSYGQFYEQYF. Written as DNA, the CDR3 is TGTGCCAGCAGTTACGGACAGTTCTACGAGCAGTACTTC.

This chain joins TRBV4-1 and TRBJ2-7; D might be TRBD1 (5 bases). Germline CDR1 is MGHRA and CDR2 is YSYEKL. The CDR3 runs to 16 residues. Trimming took 3 bases from V and 3 from J, leaving 18 bases between them. The DNA of the CDR3 is TGCGCCAGCAGCCAGAATTCAGGGAAGACCCTCTACGAGCAGTACTTC. Translated, it gives CASSQNSGKTLYEQYF.

The CDR3 sequence is CASSRGRRGGTGELFF. Written as DNA, the CDR3 is TGTGCCAGCAGTCGAGGACGGCGAGGGGGCACCGGGGAGCTGTTTTTT. This chain uses TRBV2 with TRBJ2-2; D is perhaps TRBD1 (6 bases). Trimming removed 5 bases from V and 4 bases from J, with 17 bases in between. The CDR3 covers 16 residues. CDR1 is SNHLY and CDR2 is FYNNEI in the germline V gene.

The chain has TRBV7-7 and TRBJ2-1, with TRBD1 as a possible D gene (7 bases). CDR3 length: 14 residues. The V gene's germline CDR1 is SSHAT and CDR2 FNYEAQ (reference sequence). V lost 5 bases to trimming and J lost 12 bases, with 20 bases between them. The CDR3 reads CASSQGERGGGQFF. The DNA of the CDR3 is TGTGCCAGCAGCCAGGGGGAGCGCGGAGGGGGGCAGTTCTTC.

This sequence joins TRBV5-1 and TRBJ2-7; the D is unclear. Germline CDR1 and CDR2: SGHRS and YFSETQ. The V gene lost 0 bases and the J gene lost 5 bases, with 12 bases spanning the gap. The CDR3 is 14 residues long. The CDR3 sequence: CASSLDTQLDEQYF. The CDR3 DNA sequence: TGCGCCAGCAGCTTGGACACCCAGTTGGACGAGCAGTACTTC.

The V call is TRBV25-1, the J call TRBJ2-1; D is ambiguous. V lost 4 bases and J lost 4, with 8 bases in between. CDR1 MGHDK and CDR2 SYGVNS come from the germline V gene. The length of the CDR3 is 13 residues. This CDR3 reads CASSVSLYNEQFF. DNA of the CDR3: TGTGCCAGCAGTGTGTCACTGTACAATGAGCAGTTCTTC.

This clone was counted a single time. The J gene is TRBJ1-2, the V gene TRBV6-4; D might be TRBD1 (6 bases). Trimming pared 11 bases from V and 3 bases from J, leaving 19 bases between. The CDR3 consists of 14 residues. The germline V gene encodes CDR1 MRHNA and CDR2 SNTAGT. In DNA form, the CDR3 reads TGTGCCCCCCAGGGGCCCCAGGGAGACTATGGCTACACCTTC. Protein product: CAPQGPQGDYGYTF.

The rearrangement joins TRBV5-6 to TRBJ1-2; D unresolved. The CDR3 loop spans 15 amino acids. Germline-derived CDR1 and CDR2 are SGHDT and YYEEEE. Deletions cut 4 bases from V and 7 bases from J, with 20 bases between. The CDR3 sequence: CASSLGGAPIGGYTF. In DNA form, the CDR3 reads TGTGCCAGCAGCCTAGGAGGTGCCCCAATCGGTGGCTACACCTTC. The full variable domain, its missing parts supplied by reference TRBV5-6 and TRBJ1-2, is DAGVTQSPTHLIKTRGQQVTLRCSPKSGHDTVSWYQQALGQGPQFIFQYYEEEERQRGNFPDRFSGHQFPNYSSELNVNALLLGDSALYLCASSLGGAPIGGYTFGSGTRLTVV.

The rearrangement joins TRBV4-1 to TRBJ1-2; D ambiguous. V lost 0 bases and J lost 3, with 11 bases in between. This CDR3 is built from 15 residues. The germline V gene encodes CDR1 MGHRA and CDR2 YSYEKL. CDR3 region: CASSQERRIDYGYTF. DNA for the CDR3: TGCGCCAGCAGCCAAGAACGCAGGATTGACTATGGCTACACCTTC.

CDR3 loop: CASSLAGGETQYF. DNA of the CDR3: TGTGCCAGCAGCTTAGCAGGAGGGGAGACCCAGTACTTC. The rearrangement joins TRBV7-2 to TRBJ2-5, with D possibly matching TRBD2 (6 bases). The CDR3 totals 13 residues. Germline lookup yields CDR1 SGHTA and CDR2 FQGNSA. V dropped 0 bases and J dropped 5 bases, with 7 bases sitting between them.

This clone has a single count. The chain recombines TRBV27 with TRBJ2-1; TRBD1 might be the D (7 bases). Germline values: CDR1 MNHEY, CDR2 SMNVEV (reference sequence). There are 15 residues in the CDR3. V lost 6 bases and J 6 bases, leaving 18 bases between the germline ends. The CDR3 coding sequence is TGTGCCAGCAGCTTTAGCAGGGGGGCCCGCAATGAGCAGTTCTTC. Residues: CASSFSRGARNEQFF.

This chain links TRBV19 with TRBJ2-5, with 12 positions matching TRBD2. From germline, CDR1 is LNHDA and CDR2 SQIVND (reference sequence). This CDR3 has 15 residues. V lost 5 bases to trimming and J lost 3 bases; unmatched junction nucleotides: 4. The CDR3 nucleotides read TGTGCCAGTAGTGTACTAGCGGGGGGAAAAGAGACCCAGTACTTC. Translated: CASSVLAGGKETQYF.